Each of the 5 T cell receptor beta chains below was sequenced from the same sample in a study of CD8 T cells in Susac syndrome. When the RNA was reverse transcribed, random hexamers were used with an input of about 0.5 to 1 ug. MiXCR, run by TCRdb on the immunoSEQ multiplex PCR reads, gives a single entry per CDR3 protein. The sample records some 130,000 distinct CDR3 sequences, around 94% being singletons. Sequencing input: CD4+ T cells from PBMCs. Receptors originate from a human donor with multiple sclerosis.

The chain recombines TRBV29-1 with TRBJ2-6; possibly TRBD1 or TRBD2 for D (6 bases each). V gave up 4 bases and J gave up 4 bases, with 11 bases separating them. CDR1 and CDR2 (germline): SQVTM, ANQGSEA. The CDR3 spans 14 residues. This CDR3 is CSVVSGAGANVLTF. The DNA for the CDR3 is TGCAGCGTTGTCTCGGGGGCCGGGGCCAACGTCCTGACTTTC.

The chain carries TRBV2 and TRBJ1-2; D uncertain. V dropped 5 bases and J dropped 8 bases, with 18 bases sitting between them. Germline CDR1 reads SNHLY; CDR2 reads FYNNEI. This CDR3 has 14 amino acids. CDR3 amino acids: CASSFFRAARGYTF. Here the CDR3 DNA reads TGTGCCAGCAGTTTTTTTAGGGCCGCTAGAGGCTACACCTTC.

The chain joins TRBV18 to TRBJ1-1; 7 bases agree with TRBD1. The germline CDR1 and CDR2 sequences are KGHSH and LQKENI. V was clipped by 2 bases and J by 4 bases; unmatched bases: 10. CDR3 length: 16 amino acids. The CDR3 DNA is TGTGCCAGCTCACCATCGGGACAGTCGAGGAGCACTGAAGCTTTCTTT. It translates to CASSPSGQSRSTEAFF.

V usage is TRBV3-1 and J usage is TRBJ2-4; perhaps TRBD2 as D (5 bases). The CDR3 is 15 amino acids. V was clipped by 0 bases and J by 10 bases, with 16 bases between them. Germline V gives CDR1 LGHDT, CDR2 YNNKEL (reference sequence). The CDR3 bases are TGTGCCAGCAGCCAAGAAGGCGGGCACCTCGCTATTCAGTACTTC. This codes for CASSQEGGHLAIQYF. Drawing the rest from reference TRBV3-1 and TRBJ2-4, the complete variable domain is DTAVSQTPKYLVTQMGNDKSIKCEQNLGHDTMYWYKQDSKKFLKIMFSYNNKELIINETVPNRFSPKSPDKAHLNLHINSLELGDSAVYFCASSQEGGHLAIQYFGAGTRLSVL.

V is TRBV4-2 and J is TRBJ2-7; TRBD2 aligns across 10 bases. V lost 0 bases to trimming and J lost 4 bases; unmatched junction nucleotides: 6. The germline V gene encodes CDR1 LGHNA and CDR2 YNFKEQ. The length of the CDR3 is 16 residues. The CDR3 protein is CASSQDRASGGYEQYF. The DNA of the CDR3 is TGTGCCAGCAGCCAAGATCGGGCTAGCGGGGGATACGAGCAGTACTTC.